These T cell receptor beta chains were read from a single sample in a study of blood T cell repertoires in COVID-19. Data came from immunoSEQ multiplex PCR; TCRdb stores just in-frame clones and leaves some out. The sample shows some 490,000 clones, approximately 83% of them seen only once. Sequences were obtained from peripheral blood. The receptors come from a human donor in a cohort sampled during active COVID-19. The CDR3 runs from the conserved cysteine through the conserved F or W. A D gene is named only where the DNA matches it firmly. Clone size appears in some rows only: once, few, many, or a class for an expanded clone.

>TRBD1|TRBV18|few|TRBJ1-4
TGTGCCAGCTCACACAGACAGGGTGGTGAAAAACTGTTTTTT
CASSHRQGGEKLFF
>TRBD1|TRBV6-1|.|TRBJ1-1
TGTGCCAGCAGTGATTCGGGACAGCAGAACACTGAAGCTTTCTTT
CASSDSGQQNTEAFF
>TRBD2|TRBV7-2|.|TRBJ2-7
TGTGCCAGCAGCTTAGCGGCGGGGGACGGTTCCTACGAGCAGTACTTC
CASSLAAGDGSYEQYF
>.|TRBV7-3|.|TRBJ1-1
TGTGCCAGCAGTCCAGGGCTTTTGAACACTGAAGCTTTCTTT
CASSPGLLNTEAFF
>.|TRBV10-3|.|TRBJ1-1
TGTGCCATCAGTGAGTGGGGTAGGGGCACTGAAGCTTTCTTT
CAISEWGRGTEAFF
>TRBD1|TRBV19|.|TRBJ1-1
TGTGCCAGTAGTATAGTACCGGGACAGGGGAGTGAAGCTTTCTTT
CASSIVPGQGSEAFF
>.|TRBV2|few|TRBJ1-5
TGTGCCAGCATGGGAGGTTATCAGCCCCAGCATTTT
CASMGGYQPQHF
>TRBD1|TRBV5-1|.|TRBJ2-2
TGCGCCAGCAGTTCTTGGGGACAGGGGAACACCGGGGAGCTGTTTTTT
CASSSWGQGNTGELFF
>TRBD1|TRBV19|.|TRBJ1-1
TGTGCCAGTCTACTGCAACAGGGGGCCGCCGGTGGAGCTTTCTTT
CASLLQQGAAGGAFF
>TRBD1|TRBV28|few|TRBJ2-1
TGTGCCAGCAGTTTATTCCAAGGGGGCTGGCACAATGAGCAGTTCTTC
CASSLFQGGWHNEQFF
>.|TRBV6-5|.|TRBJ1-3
TGTGCCAGCAGTCTCAGCGGGCGCGAAGACACCATATATTTT
CASSLSGREDTIYF
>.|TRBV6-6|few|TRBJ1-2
TGTGCCAGCAGTCCTCACGCCAGTCCGATCTATGGCTACACCTTC
CASSPHASPIYGYTF
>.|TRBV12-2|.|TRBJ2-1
TGTGCAAGTCGCTTAGCTGGGCTAGCGGGAGATAATGAGCAGTTCTTC
CASRLAGLAGDNEQFF
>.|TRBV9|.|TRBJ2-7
TGTGCCAGCAGCGCTAGCGACTACGAGCAGTACTTC
CASSASDYEQYF
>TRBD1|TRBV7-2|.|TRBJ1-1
TGTGCCAGCAGCTCAGACAGGGGGCTAACTGAAGCTTTCTTT
CASSSDRGLTEAFF